Presented here are 11 T cell receptor beta chains from one specimen sequenced in a study of T cells in Graves' hyperthyroidism and ophthalmopathy. Amplified TCR beta CDR3 regions came from RNA transcripts. First-round RT-PCR targeting the TCR CDR3 was performed with the HTBI primer set. In TCRdb, the multiplex PCR reads were re-called with MiXCR into one record per CDR3 protein. Of about 520,000 distinct CDR3 sequences in the sample, approximately 25% are singletons; the top ten hold approximately 11%. The sample taken for sequencing was blood. The source of these receptors is a woman aged 25 to 39 with Graves' ophthalmopathy.

This clonotype was seen repeatedly, ten times or more. This rearrangement joins TRBV13 to TRBJ1-1; unclear D gene. Germline CDR1 PRHDT, CDR2 FYEKMQ (reference sequence). Between the trimmed V and J ends, which lost 3 bases and 8 bases, there was a span of 16 bases. This CDR3 has 14 amino acids. The CDR3 sequence is CASSFMVPRREAFF. DNA for the CDR3: TGTGCCAGCAGCTTCATGGTTCCTCGGAGAGAAGCTTTCTTT.

DNA of the CDR3: TGTGCCAGCAGTTTCTTTAGGGGTGAAGCTTTCTTT. Translating it yields CASSFFRGEAFF. The rearrangement uses TRBV28 and TRBJ1-1, with D maybe TRBD1 (5 bases). Between the trimmed V and J ends, which lost 3 bases and 7 bases, there was a span of 9 bases. Germline V CDR1 and CDR2: MDHEN, SYDVKM. This CDR3 has 12 amino acids.

V is TRBV28 and J is TRBJ2-2; D not certain. Germline CDR1 MDHEN, CDR2 SYDVKM. Deletions cut 0 bases from V and 4 bases from J, with 6 bases between. The CDR3 has 14 amino acids. The CDR3 loop is CASSLWESTGELFF. CDR3 nucleotides: TGTGCCAGCAGTTTATGGGAAAGCACCGGGGAGCTGTTTTTT.

This clonotype was seen many times. This chain uses TRBV7-8 with TRBJ1-2; possible D gene TRBD1, 6 bases. Germline CDR1 SGHVS, CDR2 FQNEAQ. The CDR3 covers 13 residues. The germline V and J ends were trimmed by 2 bases and 7 bases, with 11 bases remaining between them. The CDR3 DNA sequence: TGTGCCAGCAGCTTAACCGACAGGCCTGGCTACACCTTC. It codes for CASSLTDRPGYTF.

This clonotype was counted ten times or more. The genes are TRBV12-3 or TRBV12-4 and TRBJ1-3, with 8 bases that match TRBD1. The V gene end was trimmed by 3 bases and the J gene end by 0 bases; junction bases not matched to a gene: 4. This CDR3 contains 16 residues. CDR3 in DNA: TGTGCCAGCAGTTTTCAGGGGGCAAGCTCTGGAAACACCATATATTTT. Amino acid sequence: CASSFQGASSGNTIYF.

This clonotype was counted ten times or more. The chain employs TRBV2 and TRBJ2-2; tentatively, D is TRBD2 (5 bases). Trimming cost V 5 bases and J 2 bases, with 12 bases left between them. The CDR3 sequence is 15 residues long. In germline, CDR1 is SNHLY, CDR2 FYNNEI. The CDR3 protein is CASSWSGTNTGELFF. The CDR3 DNA is TGTGCCAGCAGTTGGTCGGGAACTAACACCGGGGAGCTGTTTTTT.

The chain joins TRBV28 to TRBJ2-5; maybe TRBD1 (5 bases). V was clipped by 6 bases and J by 4 bases, with 15 bases between them. The germline V gene encodes CDR1 MDHEN and CDR2 SYDVKM. The CDR3 has 14 residues. The CDR3 protein is CASSQAGSIETQYF. Written as DNA, the CDR3 is TGTGCCAGCAGCCAAGCAGGGTCGATAGAGACCCAGTACTTC.

This clonotype was seen a handful of times. The chain recombines TRBV10-3 with TRBJ2-7; 15 nucleotides match TRBD2. The V segment lost 11 bases and the J segment 4 bases; nucleotides outside the gene matches: 9. Per germline, CDR1 ENHRY and CDR2 SYGVKD. The CDR3 has 15 residues. The CDR3 reads CAVWTSGRASYEQYF. The CDR3 DNA reads TGTGCCGTCTGGACTAGCGGGAGGGCCTCATACGAGCAGTACTTC.

This clonotype has only a few counts. It may be a read error: a sequence one base away is much more abundant. This CDR3 reads CASSLEDSSGNTIYF. In nucleotides, the CDR3 is TGTGCCAGCAGCTTAGAGGACAGCTCTGGAAACACCATATATTTT. The chain has TRBV7-6 and TRBJ1-3, with a tentative D call TRBD1 (6 bases). CDR3 length equals 15 residues. The germline CDR1 and CDR2 sequences are SGHVS and FNYEAQ. V was pared by 1 base and J by 0 bases, with 7 bases between.

The table lists this clonotype with many counts. CDR3 DNA sequence: TGTGCCAGCTCATGGGGAGGGTCCTTAAGCAATCAGCCCCAGCATTTT. This gives the protein CASSWGGSLSNQPQHF. The J gene is TRBJ1-5, the V gene TRBV18, with no clear D. Germline V gives CDR1 KGHSH, CDR2 LQKENI. Trimming took 5 bases from V and 1 from J, leaving 15 bases between them. CDR3 length: 16 amino acids.

This clonotype was observed at least ten times. V and J are TRBV20-1 and TRBJ1-1; 9 positions match TRBD1. The CDR3 covers 16 residues. Looked up from germline, CDR1 is DFQATT and CDR2 is SNEGSKA (reference sequence). V lost 5 bases, J lost 5 bases, and 15 bases stayed unmatched. The DNA for the CDR3 is TGCAGTGCTGTGTCGGGCCATCGGACAGGGGAAACTGAAGCTTTCTTT. Translation: CSAVSGHRTGETEAFF.